These 11 T cell receptor beta chains were all obtained from the same sample, sequenced in a study of blood T cell repertoires in COVID-19. Profiled with immunoSEQ multiplex PCR; TCRdb holds only in-frame clones, not every one. The sample has 150,000 to 250,000 clones, 94% seen once. The sample taken for sequencing was peripheral blood. The receptors were gathered from a man aged 30 to 39 with COVID-19, enrolled during active disease.

The table lists this clone with a count of one. V gene TRBV10-3 combines with J gene TRBJ1-1; D call uncertain. This CDR3 is 12 amino acids long. Germline V gene lookup returns CDR1 ENHRY and CDR2 SYGVKD. V was pared by 3 bases and J by 6 bases, with 8 bases between. The CDR3: CAISEYSAEAFF. For the CDR3, the DNA is TGTGCCATCAGTGAATATAGCGCTGAAGCTTTCTTT.

V is TRBV6-6 and J is TRBJ2-3, with 7 bases fitting TRBD2. Germline V CDR1 and CDR2: MNHNY, SVGAGI (reference sequence). Losses at the gene ends were 6 bases for V and 0 bases for J; bases not matched to a gene: 6. The CDR3 is 15 amino acids. The CDR3 sequence is CASRKTSDSTDTQYF. The CDR3 nucleotides read TGTGCCAGCAGGAAAACTAGCGATAGCACAGATACGCAGTATTTT.

V usage is TRBV6-5 and J usage is TRBJ2-5; 9 positions match TRBD2. This CDR3 region has 15 residues. The germline V gene encodes CDR1 MNHEY and CDR2 SVGAGI. The J segment lost 5 bases and the V segment lost 7 bases, leaving 11 bases of the junction unmatched. DNA of the CDR3: TGTGCCAGCATTAACACGGGACTAGCTATGGAGACCCAGTACTTC. Translated, it gives CASINTGLAMETQYF.

The rearrangement links TRBV4-2 to TRBJ2-3, with D maybe TRBD2 (5 bases). The CDR3 length is 16 residues. With 0 bases removed from V and 7 bases from J, the gap between germline ends came to 17 bases. The germline V gene has CDR1 LGHNA and CDR2 YNFKEQ. DNA of the CDR3: TGTGCCAGCAGCCAAGAGCCGTCCCTAGCTCTCAATACGCAGTATTTT. This encodes CASSQEPSLALNTQYF.

CDR3 bases: TGTGCCAGCAGCTTGGGGGGGACAGCCTACGAGCAGTACTTC. This gives the protein CASSLGGTAYEQYF. The chain employs TRBV5-4 and TRBJ2-7, with 7 bases fitting TRBD1. V lost 0 bases and J lost 2; bases outside the gene matches: 2. The CDR3 sequence is 14 residues long. The germline CDR1 and CDR2 sequences are SGHNT and YYREEE (reference sequence).

The V and J genes are TRBV3-1 (or the pseudogene TRBV3-2) and TRBJ1-2; maybe TRBD1 (5 bases). The length of the CDR3 is 16 residues. Per germline, CDR1 LGHDT and CDR2 YNNKEL (reference sequence). The germline V and J ends were trimmed by 1 base and 2 bases, with 14 bases remaining between them. As DNA, the CDR3 is TGTGCCAGCAGCCAAGTCGTGGTGGGGGGGAACTATGGCTACACCTTC. Residues: CASSQVVVGGNYGYTF.

The chain combines TRBV2 with TRBJ2-3; TRBD2 is a possible D gene (5 bases). The CDR3 contains 15 residues. V was pared by 11 bases and J by 6 bases, with 24 bases between. The germline CDR1 and CDR2 sequences are SNHLY and FYNNEI. The CDR3 protein is CADSWWADCSDTQYF. DNA of the CDR3: TGTGCCGACTCCTGGTGGGCGGACTGCTCCGATACGCAGTATTTT.

The chain joins TRBV29-1 to TRBJ1-1; the match to TRBD1 covers 7 bases. CDR3 length: 11 residues. CDR1 and CDR2 from the germline V gene are SQVTM and ANQGSEA. After removal of 7 bases from V and 5 bases from J, the junction contained 4 bases not matched to a gene. The CDR3 reads CSAQTGTEAFF. CDR3 sequence (DNA): TGCAGCGCTCAGACAGGGACTGAAGCTTTCTTT.

The genes are TRBV9 and TRBJ2-1; weak D call: TRBD2 (7 bases). The CDR3 sequence is 15 residues long. V was clipped by 0 bases and J by 2 bases, with 9 bases between them. Germline V gene sequence: CDR1 SGDLS, CDR2 YYNGEE. In DNA form, the CDR3 reads TGTGCCAGCAGCGTAGGGGGGGGCCCCTACAATGAGCAGTTCTTC. Its translation: CASSVGGGPYNEQFF.

The chain recombines TRBV5-6 with TRBJ2-7; TRBD2 aligns across 7 bases. Trimming took 0 bases from V and 2 from J; bases not matched to a gene: 2. Germline V gene sequence: CDR1 SGHDT, CDR2 YYEEEE. CDR3 length equals 14 residues. In DNA form, the CDR3 reads TGTGCCAGCAGCTTGGCGGCGGGGGCCTACGAGCAGTACTTC. Residues: CASSLAAGAYEQYF.

Here the CDR3 reads CATSDLREQYF. The CDR3, as DNA: TGTGCCACCAGTGATTTACGAGAGCAGTATTTT. The genes are TRBV24-1 and TRBJ2-3; D gene uncertain. The CDR3 extends over 11 amino acids. Germline V gene sequence: CDR1 KGHDR, CDR2 SFDVKD. V lost 1 base and J lost 11, with 6 bases in between.